The clone carrying this TCR beta chain has more than one count but fewer than ten. The data originate from a study of T-cell reconstitution after alpha-beta-depleted transplantation in children. Trimming took off 9 bases at V and 1 base at J, with 12 bases between the two ends. CDR3 size: 13 residues. CDR1 and CDR2 from the germline V gene are KGHDR and SFDVKD. The library targeted TCRbeta and was prepared with unique molecular identifiers. TCRdb re-called the PCR reads through MiXCR, storing one row per CDR3 protein. The data contain roughly 500,000 distinct CDR3 sequences, about a sixth of them singletons.

This specimen was PBMCs from the stem cell graft donor, taken from the stem cell graft. The sequence was collected from a human donor who donated a stem cell graft to a child with acute lymphoblastic leukemia. This chain uses TRBV24-1 with TRBJ2-7; perhaps TRBD1 as D (6 bases). CDR3 protein: CATYREPSYEQYF. CDR3 in DNA: TGTGCCACCTACAGGGAGCCGTCCTACGAGCAGTACTTC.